The entry that follows covers one T cell receptor (beta chain) sequence. The sample comes from a study of technical replicates of blood from a handful of donors. The germline V gene has CDR1 MGHDK and CDR2 SYGVNS. This CDR3 has 15 amino acids. Trimming pared 2 bases from V and 2 bases from J, leaving 9 bases between. Libraries were prepared by immunoSEQ multiplex PCR; TCRdb keeps only in-frame clonotypes and omits some of them. The profile shows 10,000 to 13,000 clones, roughly 94% of them singletons. The sequenced sample consisted of PBMCs. The V and J genes are TRBV25-1 and TRBJ1-4; unclear D gene. The TCR sequence derives from a human donor in good health. CDR3 protein: CASSEVAGTNEKLFF. CDR3 in DNA: TGTGCCAGCAGTGAAGTTGCCGGTACTAATGAAAAACTGTTTTTT.